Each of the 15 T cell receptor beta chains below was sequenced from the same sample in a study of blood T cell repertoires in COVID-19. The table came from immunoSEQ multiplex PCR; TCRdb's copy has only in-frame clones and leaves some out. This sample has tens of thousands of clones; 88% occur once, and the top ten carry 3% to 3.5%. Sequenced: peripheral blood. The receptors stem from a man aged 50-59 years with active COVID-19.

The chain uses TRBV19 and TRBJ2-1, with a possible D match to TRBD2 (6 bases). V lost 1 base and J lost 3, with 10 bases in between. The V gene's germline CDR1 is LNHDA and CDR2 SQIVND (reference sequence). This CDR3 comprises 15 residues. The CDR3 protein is CASSIGRAGYNEQFF. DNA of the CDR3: TGTGCCAGTAGTATAGGGAGGGCCGGCTACAATGAGCAGTTCTTC.

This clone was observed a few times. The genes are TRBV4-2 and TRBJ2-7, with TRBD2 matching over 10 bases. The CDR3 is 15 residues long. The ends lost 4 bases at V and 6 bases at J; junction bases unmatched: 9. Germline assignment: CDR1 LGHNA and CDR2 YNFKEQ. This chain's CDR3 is CASSLNPASGGEQYF. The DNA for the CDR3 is TGTGCCAGCAGCCTAAATCCAGCTAGCGGGGGCGAGCAGTACTTC.

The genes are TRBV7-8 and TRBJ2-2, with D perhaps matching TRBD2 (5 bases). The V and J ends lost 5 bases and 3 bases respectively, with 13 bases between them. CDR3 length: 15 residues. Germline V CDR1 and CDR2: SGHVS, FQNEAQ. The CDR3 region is CASSLERAHTGELFF. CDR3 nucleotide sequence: TGTGCCAGCAGCCTGGAGAGGGCTCACACCGGGGAGCTGTTTTTT.

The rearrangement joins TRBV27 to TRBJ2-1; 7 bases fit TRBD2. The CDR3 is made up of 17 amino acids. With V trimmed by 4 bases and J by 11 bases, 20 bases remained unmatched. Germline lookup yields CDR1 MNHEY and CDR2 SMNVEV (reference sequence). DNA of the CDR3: TGTGCCAGCAGTTATCCCTCGACTAGCCCCCTCGGTTGGAAGCAGTTCTTC. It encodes CASSYPSTSPLGWKQFF.

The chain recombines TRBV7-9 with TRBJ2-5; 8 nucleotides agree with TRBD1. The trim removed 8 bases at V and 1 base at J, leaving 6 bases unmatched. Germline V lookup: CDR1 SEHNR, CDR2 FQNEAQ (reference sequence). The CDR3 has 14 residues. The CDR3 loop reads CASPTGAGQETQYF. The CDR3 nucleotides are TGTGCCAGCCCGACAGGGGCCGGCCAAGAGACCCAGTACTTC.

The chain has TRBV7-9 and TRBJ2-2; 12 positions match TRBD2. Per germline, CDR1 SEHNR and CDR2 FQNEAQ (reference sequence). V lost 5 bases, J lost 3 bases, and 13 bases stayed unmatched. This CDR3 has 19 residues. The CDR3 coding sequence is TGTGCCAGCAGCCCGAGCCTAATCGGACTAGCGGGGTACACCGGGGAGCTGTTTTTT. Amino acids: CASSPSLIGLAGYTGELFF.

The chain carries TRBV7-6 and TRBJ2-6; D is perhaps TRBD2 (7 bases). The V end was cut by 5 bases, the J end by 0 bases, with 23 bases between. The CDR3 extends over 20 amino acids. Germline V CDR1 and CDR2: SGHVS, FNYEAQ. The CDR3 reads CASSPGGGTSLFSGANVLTF. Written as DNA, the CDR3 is TGTGCCAGCAGCCCGGGGGGCGGGACCAGCCTATTCTCTGGGGCCAACGTCCTGACTTTC.

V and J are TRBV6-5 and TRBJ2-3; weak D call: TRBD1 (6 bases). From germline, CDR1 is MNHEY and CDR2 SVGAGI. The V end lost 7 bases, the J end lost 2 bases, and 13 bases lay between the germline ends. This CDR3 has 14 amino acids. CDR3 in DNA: TGTGCCAGCATGAGGACAGCGACCACAGATACGCAGTATTTT. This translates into CASMRTATTDTQYF.

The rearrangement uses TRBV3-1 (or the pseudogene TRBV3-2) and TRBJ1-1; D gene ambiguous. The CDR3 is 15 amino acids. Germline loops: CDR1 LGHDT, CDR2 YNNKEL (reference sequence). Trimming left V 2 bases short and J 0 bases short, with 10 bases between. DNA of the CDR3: TGTGCCAGCAGCCAAAGGCTACGGGTGAACACTGAAGCTTTCTTT. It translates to CASSQRLRVNTEAFF.

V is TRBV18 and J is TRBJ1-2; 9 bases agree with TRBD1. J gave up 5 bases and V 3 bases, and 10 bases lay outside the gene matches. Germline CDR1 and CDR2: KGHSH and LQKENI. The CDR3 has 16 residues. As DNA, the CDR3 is TGTGCCAGCTCACCCCTCCCCGCGGACAGGGGATATGGCTACACCTTC. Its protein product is CASSPLPADRGYGYTF.

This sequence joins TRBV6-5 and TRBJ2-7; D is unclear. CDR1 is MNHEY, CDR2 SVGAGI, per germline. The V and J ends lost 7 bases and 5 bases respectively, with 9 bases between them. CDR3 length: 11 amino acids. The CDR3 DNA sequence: TGTGCCAGCACCCTCAGTGACGAGCAGTACGTC. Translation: CASTLSDEQYV.

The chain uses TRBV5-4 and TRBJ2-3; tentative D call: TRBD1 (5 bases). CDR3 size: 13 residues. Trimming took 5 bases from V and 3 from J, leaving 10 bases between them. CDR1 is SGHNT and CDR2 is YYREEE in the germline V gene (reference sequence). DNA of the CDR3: TGTGCCAGCAGGGGGCTGTCTACAGATACGCAGTATTTT. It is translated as CASRGLSTDTQYF.

The CDR3, as DNA: TGTGCCAGCAGTTCGAGCAGCGGGGGGAAATACAATGAGCAGTTCTTC. Translated, it gives CASSSSSGGKYNEQFF. The genes are TRBV11-2 and TRBJ2-1; 9 nucleotides agree with TRBD2. The CDR3 has 16 residues. The junction had 10 bases not matched to a gene; V was cut back by 6 bases and J by 4 bases. Germline assignment: CDR1 SGHAT and CDR2 FQNNGV.

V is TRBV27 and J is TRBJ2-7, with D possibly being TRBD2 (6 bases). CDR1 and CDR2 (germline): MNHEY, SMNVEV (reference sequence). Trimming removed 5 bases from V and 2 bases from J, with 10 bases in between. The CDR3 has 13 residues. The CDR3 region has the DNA TGTGCCAGCAGTATAGCGGAGACCTACGAGCAGTACTTC. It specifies CASSIAETYEQYF.

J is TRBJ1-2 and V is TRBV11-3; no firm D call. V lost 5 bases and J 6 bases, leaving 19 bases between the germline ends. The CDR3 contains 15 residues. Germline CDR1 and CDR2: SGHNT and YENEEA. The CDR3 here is CASSPLKNDYDGYTF. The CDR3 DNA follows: TGTGCCAGCAGCCCGCTGAAGAATGACTACGATGGCTACACCTTC. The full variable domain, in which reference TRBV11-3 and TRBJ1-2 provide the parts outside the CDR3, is EAGVVQSPRYKIIEKKQPVAFWCNPISGHNTLYWYLQNLGQGPELLIRYENEEAVDDSQLPKDRFSAERLKGVDSTLKIQPAELGDSAVYLCASSPLKNDYDGYTFGSGTRLTVV.